The source of this T cell receptor (beta chain) is a study of graft-versus-host responses after intestinal transplantation. Across the whole study: Transplants given to recipients were multivisceral, liver-intestinal, or isolated intestinal. Every one of the recipients received anti-thymocyte globulin induction and afterwards took tacrolimus and steroids for approximately three years.

The germline V and J ends were trimmed by 5 bases and 5 bases, with 12 bases remaining between them. The CDR3 length is 13 residues. The germline V gene has CDR1 SGHTA and CDR2 FQGNSA. Repertoires were generated with immunoSEQ multiplex PCR, while TCRdb's copy carries only in-frame clones and drops some. Among about 36,000 clones listed, roughly 94% were seen once. As to this clone: What it binds is not known.

The study's findings and limits: High graft-versus-host to host-versus-graft clonal ratios were seen in allografts of patients with graft-donor T cell macrochimerism. Early after transplant, HvG clones declined as circulating GvH clones peaked.

The material was unstimulated CD4+ T cells sorted from spleen or lymph node cells, obtained before transplant. V gene TRBV7-2 combines with J gene TRBJ2-5; tentatively, D is TRBD2 (6 bases). The receptor was derived from a human donor who was the organ donor for an intestinal transplant. The CDR3 region has the DNA TGTGCCAGCAGCACGACTAGATCGGAGACCCAGTACTTC. Its protein product is CASSTTRSETQYF.